Listed here are 32 T cell receptor beta chains from one sample, sequenced in a study of blood T cell repertoires in COVID-19. TCRdb's copy holds only in-frame clones and misses some; the assay was immunoSEQ multiplex PCR. The data hold about 95,000 clones, with roughly four fifths observed a single time. Sequencing input: peripheral blood. Receptors were obtained from a human donor in a cohort sampled during active COVID-19.

V is TRBV7-9 and J is TRBJ2-7; TRBD2 aligns across 10 bases. The junction had 2 bases not matched to a gene; V was cut back by 5 bases and J by 7 bases. This CDR3 is built from 12 residues. Germline CDR1 is SEHNR and CDR2 is FQNEAQ (reference sequence). The CDR3, as DNA: TGTGCCAGCAGCATACTAGCGGGGGAGCAGTACTTC. This codes for CASSILAGEQYF.

The rearrangement joins TRBV29-1 to TRBJ2-7, with D possibly being TRBD1 (5 bases). The V end was cut by 4 bases, the J end by 3 bases, with 31 bases between. Germline values: CDR1 SQVTM, CDR2 ANQGSEA. The CDR3 length is 19 residues. The CDR3 here is CSVVYSPGKPPQVYYEQYF. In DNA form, the CDR3 reads TGCAGCGTTGTTTACTCTCCAGGGAAACCACCCCAAGTCTACTACGAGCAGTACTTC.

The rearrangement uses TRBV11-3 and TRBJ2-3, with 8 bases aligning to TRBD1. The CDR3 length is 17 residues. Losses at the gene ends were 0 bases for V and 2 bases for J; bases not matched to a gene: 7. CDR1 is SGHNT, CDR2 YENEEA, per germline. The CDR3 DNA follows: TGTGCCAGCAGCTTAGATGGCAGGGGGCGCCCCACAGATACGCAGTATTTT. Translation: CASSLDGRGRPTDTQYF.

This clone appeared a single time. This sequence joins TRBV11-2 and TRBJ1-1, with a tentative D call TRBD1 (5 bases). The V gene's germline CDR1 is SGHAT and CDR2 FQNNGV. Trimming took off 3 bases at V and 6 bases at J, with 14 bases between the two ends. CDR3 length: 14 residues. CDR3 residues: CASSFQGGTAEAFF. The CDR3, as DNA: TGTGCCAGCAGCTTTCAGGGAGGGACCGCTGAAGCTTTCTTT. The full variable domain, its missing parts supplied by reference TRBV11-2 and TRBJ1-1, is EAGVAQSPRYKIIEKRQSVAFWCNPISGHATLYWYQQILGQGPKLLIQFQNNGVVDDSQLPKDRFSAERLKGVDSTLKIQPAKLEDSAVYLCASSFQGGTAEAFFGQGTRLTVV.

The chain uses TRBV6-5 and TRBJ1-2; a weak D match, TRBD1 (5 bases). In germline, CDR1 is MNHEY, CDR2 SVGAGI. CDR3 size: 13 residues. V was trimmed by 6 bases and J by 4 bases, leaving 12 bases between them. The CDR3 here is CASSSVTAYGYTF. The DNA of the CDR3 is TGTGCCAGCAGCTCCGTGACAGCCTATGGCTACACCTTC.

This chain links TRBV5-1 with TRBJ2-7; 7 nucleotides match TRBD1. This CDR3 comprises 17 residues. Trimming removed 2 bases from V and 2 bases from J; junction bases left unmatched: 13. Germline V gives CDR1 SGHRS, CDR2 YFSETQ. The CDR3 region is CASSFALDRVIPYEQYF. DNA for the CDR3: TGCGCCAGCAGCTTTGCTCTAGACAGGGTGATACCCTACGAGCAGTACTTC.

The chain combines TRBV5-1 with TRBJ2-7; maybe TRBD2 (6 bases). Germline CDR1 SGHRS, CDR2 YFSETQ. V lost 0 bases and J 5 bases, leaving 12 bases between the germline ends. The CDR3 runs to 14 residues. CDR3 loop: CASSLGTGVHEQYF. CDR3 bases: TGCGCCAGCAGCTTGGGGACGGGGGTCCACGAGCAGTACTTC.

The chain is built from TRBV18 and TRBJ2-7; D is perhaps TRBD1 (6 bases). The CDR3 covers 13 residues. Germline V gene lookup returns CDR1 KGHSH and CDR2 LQKENI. V was pared by 5 bases and J by 2 bases, with 10 bases between. The CDR3 here is CASSSTGTYEQYF. In nucleotides, the CDR3 is TGTGCCAGCTCATCAACAGGGACCTACGAGCAGTACTTC.

Note on this clone: This specimen includes other DNA sequences encoding the same CDR3. The V and J genes are TRBV3-1 (or the pseudogene TRBV3-2) and TRBJ2-7; 10 bases agree with TRBD2. V lost 1 base and J lost 2; bases outside the gene matches: 2. CDR1 and CDR2 (germline): LGHDT, YNNKEL (reference sequence). The CDR3 is 15 residues long. CDR3 in DNA: TGTGCCAGCAGCCAAGGGACTAGCGGTCCCTACGAGCAGTACTTC. Protein sequence: CASSQGTSGPYEQYF.

This clone has a single count. The chain joins TRBV29-1 to TRBJ1-1; D is undetermined. This CDR3 comprises 11 residues. V lost 8 bases to trimming and J lost 9 bases, with 16 bases between them. The V gene's germline CDR1 is SQVTM and CDR2 ANQGSEA. For the CDR3, the DNA is TGCAGCCTGGGGAGCCCCGACAAAGCTTTCTTT. Translated, it gives CSLGSPDKAFF.

V and J are TRBV7-3 and TRBJ2-1; tentatively, D is TRBD2 (6 bases). V lost 5 bases to trimming and J lost 12 bases, with 14 bases between them. The V gene's germline CDR1 is SGHTA and CDR2 FQGTGA. The length of the CDR3 is 12 residues. The CDR3 loop is CASSELGGGQFF. CDR3 sequence (DNA): TGTGCCAGCAGCGAGCTCGGGGGTGGGCAGTTCTTC.

The V and J genes are TRBV5-3 and TRBJ1-2, with D perhaps TRBD1 (5 bases). TRBV5-3 is an ORF, and what it does is uncertain. Trimming took off 1 base at V and 8 bases at J, with 21 bases between the two ends. The CDR3 sequence is 16 residues long. CDR3 sequence: CARSLRGNTRDGGYTF. The CDR3 nucleotides are TGTGCCAGAAGCTTGAGGGGAAATACTCGAGATGGAGGCTACACCTTC.

This chain joins TRBV2 and TRBJ1-2; D is ambiguous. The CDR3 sequence is 11 residues long. Trimming pared 6 bases from V and 6 bases from J, leaving 8 bases between. In germline, CDR1 is SNHLY, CDR2 FYNNEI. The CDR3 here is CASSVVDGYTF. The CDR3 nucleotides read TGTGCCAGCAGCGTAGTGGATGGCTACACCTTC.

The J gene is TRBJ1-2, the V gene TRBV20-1, with a possible D match to TRBD1 (6 bases). The V end was cut by 6 bases, the J end by 4 bases, with 9 bases between. There are 11 residues in the CDR3. Germline CDR1 and CDR2: DFQATT and SNEGSKA (reference sequence). CDR3: CSASGVYGYTF. The DNA for the CDR3 is TGCAGTGCCTCAGGGGTCTATGGCTACACCTTC.

Details on this clone: The junction and the germline gene differ at one end; a read error may be behind it. The chain links TRBV7-7 to TRBJ1-5, with 8 bases aligning to TRBD1. Germline loops: CDR1 SSHAT, CDR2 FNYEAQ (reference sequence). The CDR3 runs to 13 residues. The CDR3 sequence: CASSRGPAQPQHF. Here the CDR3 DNA reads TGTGCTAGCAGCAGGGGGCCGGCTCAGCCCCAGCATTTT.

The CDR3 is CAISKDRGEPQHF. The CDR3 DNA follows: TGTGCCATCAGTAAGGACAGGGGTGAGCCCCAGCATTTT. This chain uses TRBV10-3 with TRBJ1-5, with 9 bases that match TRBD1. This CDR3 is built from 13 residues. The junction had 4 bases not matched to a gene; V was cut back by 5 bases and J by 8 bases. Germline V gene sequence: CDR1 ENHRY, CDR2 SYGVKD.

The genes are TRBV27 and TRBJ1-1, with 8 bases aligning to TRBD1. CDR3 length: 11 amino acids. Germline CDR1 reads MNHEY; CDR2 reads SMNVEV (reference sequence). Unmatched junction bases numbered 2, after V lost 3 bases and J lost 11 bases. The CDR3 reads CASSFRDRAFF. For the CDR3, the DNA is TGTGCCAGCAGTTTTCGGGACAGGGCTTTCTTT.

This sequence joins TRBV20-1 and TRBJ2-3, with 7 bases fitting TRBD2. The CDR3 is made up of 15 amino acids. J was trimmed by 0 bases and V by 3 bases; bases with no gene match: 6. Germline V gene lookup returns CDR1 DFQATT and CDR2 SNEGSKA (reference sequence). CDR3 sequence (DNA): TGCAGTGCTAGTGCTAGCGGACCTAGCACAGATACGCAGTATTTT. Encoded protein: CSASASGPSTDTQYF.

The chain carries TRBV7-8 and TRBJ2-7; D is undetermined. The CDR3 sequence is 13 residues long. The germline V gene has CDR1 SGHVS and CDR2 FQNEAQ. With 1 base removed from V and 3 bases from J, the gap between germline ends came to 7 bases. CDR3: CASSLGLNYEQYF. Written as DNA, the CDR3 is TGTGCCAGCAGCTTAGGACTGAACTACGAGCAGTACTTC.

This chain joins TRBV7-9 and TRBJ1-2; TRBD1 aligns across 10 bases. Germline trimming cut 5 bases from V and 6 bases from J; bases unmatched to any gene: 3. CDR1 and CDR2 (germline): SEHNR, FQNEAQ (reference sequence). The CDR3 contains 13 residues. The CDR3 sequence is CASSMGTGDGYTF. DNA for the CDR3: TGTGCCAGCAGCATGGGGACAGGGGATGGCTACACCTTC.

This rearrangement joins TRBV4-3 to TRBJ1-2; 8 bases agree with TRBD1. The CDR3 is 16 amino acids. Looked up from germline, CDR1 is LGHNA and CDR2 is YSLEER. J gave up 3 bases and V 1 base, and 7 bases lay outside the gene matches. The CDR3 reads CASSQGDMTGDYGYTF. Here the CDR3 DNA reads TGCGCCAGCAGCCAAGGGGATATGACAGGGGACTATGGCTACACCTTC.

In DNA form, the CDR3 reads TGTGCCAGTAGTATGACCCTAGGGACTAGCTCTTACGAGCAGTACTTC. It encodes CASSMTLGTSSYEQYF. The rearrangement uses TRBV19 and TRBJ2-7; 9 nucleotides align to TRBD2. With V trimmed by 3 bases and J by 4 bases, 10 bases remained unmatched. In germline, CDR1 is LNHDA, CDR2 SQIVND (reference sequence). The CDR3 covers 16 residues.

The chain joins TRBV9 to TRBJ2-5; possibly TRBD2 for D (7 bases). CDR1 and CDR2 from the germline V gene are SGDLS and YYNGEE. This CDR3 spans 14 amino acids. The ends were cut back, 0 bases at V and 7 bases at J, with 13 bases in the middle. CDR3 sequence reads: CASSVEGGGRTQYF. CDR3 bases: TGTGCCAGCAGCGTAGAAGGGGGGGGAAGGACCCAGTACTTC.

The chain carries TRBV5-1 and TRBJ2-7; D might be TRBD1 (6 bases). V was clipped by 7 bases and J by 3 bases, with 17 bases between them. Germline V gives CDR1 SGHRS, CDR2 YFSETQ. CDR3 length: 14 residues. The CDR3 loop is CASRRPGDHYEQYF. CDR3 in DNA: TGCGCCAGCCGAAGACCAGGGGACCACTACGAGCAGTACTTC.

The J gene is TRBJ2-5, the V gene TRBV18; 7 bases are shared with TRBD1. Germline V lookup: CDR1 KGHSH, CDR2 LQKENI. The CDR3 runs 15 residues. The J segment lost 1 base and the V segment lost 0 bases, leaving 2 bases of the junction unmatched. The CDR3 DNA reads TGTGCCAGCTCACCACCTGGGACAGTCCAAGAGACCCAGTACTTC. Protein sequence: CASSPPGTVQETQYF.

This chain connects TRBV7-2 to TRBJ1-2; D is ambiguous. CDR1 is SGHTA and CDR2 is FQGNSA in the germline V gene. The V end was cut by 10 bases, the J end by 1 base, with 13 bases between. The CDR3 sequence is 13 residues long. The DNA of the CDR3 is TGTGCCACTCGCACCACGGGTAACTATGGCTACACCTTC. Its translation: CATRTTGNYGYTF. The variable domain in full, with the rest retrieved from reference TRBV7-2 and TRBJ1-2, is GAGVSQSPSNKVTEKGKDVELRCDPISGHTALYWYRQSLGQGLEFLIYFQGNSAPDKSGLPSDRFSAERTGGSVSTLTIQRTQQEDSAVYLCATRTTGNYGYTFGSGTRLTVV.

The chain recombines TRBV28 with TRBJ2-7; tentative D call: TRBD2 (7 bases). CDR3 length: 18 amino acids. V was cut by 6 bases and J by 2 bases, with 26 bases left in between. Germline values: CDR1 MDHEN, CDR2 SYDVKM. The chain's CDR3 is CASSPLKSGTTKTYEQYF. The CDR3 nucleotides read TGTGCCAGCAGCCCACTGAAGAGCGGGACAACGAAAACCTACGAGCAGTACTTC.

CDR3 sequence reads: CASKTGTGVDEQFF. CDR3 bases: TGTGCCAGCAAAACCGGGACAGGGGTCGATGAGCAGTTCTTC. This rearrangement joins TRBV27 to TRBJ2-1; 10 nucleotides align to TRBD1. This CDR3 spans 14 amino acids. J lost 8 bases, V lost 7 bases, and 8 bases had no gene match. Looked up from germline, CDR1 is MNHEY and CDR2 is SMNVEV (reference sequence).

The chain has TRBV5-1 and TRBJ1-2, with D tentatively TRBD1 (5 bases). The V end was cut by 4 bases, the J end by 2 bases, with 12 bases between. This CDR3 comprises 14 residues. Germline lookup yields CDR1 SGHRS and CDR2 YFSETQ. The CDR3 spells CASSIQEPNYGYTF. The CDR3 DNA reads TGCGCCAGCAGCATACAGGAGCCCAACTATGGCTACACCTTC.

The chain joins TRBV27 to TRBJ1-3, with D tentatively TRBD1 (6 bases). The CDR3 sequence is 15 residues long. The V and J ends lost 8 bases and 0 bases respectively, with 14 bases between them. Germline assignment: CDR1 MNHEY and CDR2 SMNVEV (reference sequence). The chain's CDR3 is CASRRTESSGNTIYF. CDR3 nucleotides: TGTGCCAGCCGACGGACAGAAAGCTCTGGAAACACCATATATTTT.

In DNA, the CDR3 is TGTGCCAGCAGCTTAGTGTCCCGGGATTGGGTGAATGAGCAGTTCTTC. Amino acid sequence: CASSLVSRDWVNEQFF. The V gene is TRBV7-8, the J gene TRBJ2-1; D possibly corresponds to TRBD2 (5 bases). With 1 base removed from V and 7 bases from J, the gap between germline ends came to 17 bases. Germline CDR1 SGHVS, CDR2 FQNEAQ. The CDR3 is made up of 16 amino acids.

A few counts support this clone. This chain uses TRBV5-6 with TRBJ1-1; maybe TRBD1 (6 bases). This CDR3 spans 14 amino acids. Trimming stripped 8 bases from V and 0 bases from J, with 14 bases between. Germline V gene lookup returns CDR1 SGHDT and CDR2 YYEEEE. The CDR3 sequence is CASLGGALNTEAFF. Here the CDR3 DNA reads TGTGCCAGTCTAGGGGGGGCGTTGAACACTGAAGCTTTCTTT.